The entry below describes one TCR beta chain. Germline lookup yields CDR1 MRHNA and CDR2 SNTAGT. CDR3 length: 15 residues. Losses at the gene ends were 6 bases for V and 5 bases for J; bases not matched to a gene: 7. The primer mix had 60 Vbeta and 13 Jbeta primers. Generated by immunoSEQ multiplex PCR, the TCRdb table keeps only in-frame clones and is missing some. This table has roughly 150,000 clones, roughly 70% appearing once. The source of the sample is a study of cytomegalovirus exposure and HLA in healthy donors. The sample taken for sequencing was PBMCs. This clonotype originated in a human donor in good health. This sequence joins TRBV6-4 and TRBJ2-3; 11 bases are a match to TRBD1. The CDR3 DNA reads TGTGCCAGCAGCGCCTCCGGGACAGGGGGAGATACGCAGTATTTT. Its translation is CASSASGTGGDTQYF.